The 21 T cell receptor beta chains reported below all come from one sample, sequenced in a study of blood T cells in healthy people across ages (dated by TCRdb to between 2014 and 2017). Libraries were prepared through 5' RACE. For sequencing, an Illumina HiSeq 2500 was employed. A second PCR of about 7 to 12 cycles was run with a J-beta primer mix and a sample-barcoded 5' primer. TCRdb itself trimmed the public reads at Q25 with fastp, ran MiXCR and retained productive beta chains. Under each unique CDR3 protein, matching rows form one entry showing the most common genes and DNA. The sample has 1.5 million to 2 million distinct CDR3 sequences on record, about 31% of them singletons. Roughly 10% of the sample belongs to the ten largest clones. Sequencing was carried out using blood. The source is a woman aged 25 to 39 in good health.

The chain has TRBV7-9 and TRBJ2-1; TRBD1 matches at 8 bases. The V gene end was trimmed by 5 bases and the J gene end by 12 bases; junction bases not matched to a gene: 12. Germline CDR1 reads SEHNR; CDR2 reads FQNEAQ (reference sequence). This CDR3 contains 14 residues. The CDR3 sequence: CASSTGTGTDGQFF. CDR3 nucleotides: TGTGCCAGCAGCACCGGGACAGGTACGGATGGGCAGTTCTTC.

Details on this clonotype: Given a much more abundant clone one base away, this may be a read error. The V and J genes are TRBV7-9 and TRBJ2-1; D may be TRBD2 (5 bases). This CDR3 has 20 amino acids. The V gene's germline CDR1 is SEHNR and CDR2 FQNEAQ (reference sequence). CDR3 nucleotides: TGTGCCAGCGGCTTAGCGCGGATAGTCTCCACGTATCCTACCTACAATGAGCAGTTCTTC. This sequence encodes CASGLARIVSTYPTYNEQFF.

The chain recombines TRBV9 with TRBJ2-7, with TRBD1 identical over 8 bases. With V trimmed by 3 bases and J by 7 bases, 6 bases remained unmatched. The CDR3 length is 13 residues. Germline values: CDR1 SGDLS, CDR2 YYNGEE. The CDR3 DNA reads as TGTGCCAGCAGCGCCTTACAGGGGGGAGAGCAGTACTTC. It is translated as CASSALQGGEQYF.

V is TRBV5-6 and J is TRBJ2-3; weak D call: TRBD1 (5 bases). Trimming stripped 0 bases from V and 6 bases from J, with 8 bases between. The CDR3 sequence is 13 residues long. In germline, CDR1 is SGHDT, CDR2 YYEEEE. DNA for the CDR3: TGTGCCAGCAGCTTGGAGAGACAGGATACGCAGTATTTT. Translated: CASSLERQDTQYF.

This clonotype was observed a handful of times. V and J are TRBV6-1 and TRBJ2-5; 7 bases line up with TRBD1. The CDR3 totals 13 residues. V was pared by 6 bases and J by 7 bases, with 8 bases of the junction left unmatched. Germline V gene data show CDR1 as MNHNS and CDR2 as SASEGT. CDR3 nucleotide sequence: TGTGCCAGCAGCCCCGGGACAGTGGCGACCCAGTACTTC. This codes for CASSPGTVATQYF.

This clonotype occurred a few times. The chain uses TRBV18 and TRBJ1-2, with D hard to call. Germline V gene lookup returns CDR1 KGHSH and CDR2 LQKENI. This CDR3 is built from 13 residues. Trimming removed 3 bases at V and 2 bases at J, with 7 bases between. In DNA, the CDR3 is TGTGCCAGCTCACCGGCAGAGAACTATGGCTACACCTTC. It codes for CASSPAENYGYTF.

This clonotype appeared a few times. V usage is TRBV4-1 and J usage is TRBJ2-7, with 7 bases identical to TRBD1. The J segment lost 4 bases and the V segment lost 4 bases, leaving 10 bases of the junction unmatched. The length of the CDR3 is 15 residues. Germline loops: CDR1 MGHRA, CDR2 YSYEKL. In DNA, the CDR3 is TGCGCCAGCAGCCTCCCGGGACAGAAGCGATACGAGCAGTACTTC. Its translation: CASSLPGQKRYEQYF.

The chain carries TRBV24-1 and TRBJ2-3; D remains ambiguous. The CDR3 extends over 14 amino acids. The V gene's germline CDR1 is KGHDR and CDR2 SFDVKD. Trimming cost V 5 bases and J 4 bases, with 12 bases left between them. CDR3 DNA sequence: TGTGCCACCAGTGCCGACGGGTACGCAGATACGCAGTATTTT. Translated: CATSADGYADTQYF.

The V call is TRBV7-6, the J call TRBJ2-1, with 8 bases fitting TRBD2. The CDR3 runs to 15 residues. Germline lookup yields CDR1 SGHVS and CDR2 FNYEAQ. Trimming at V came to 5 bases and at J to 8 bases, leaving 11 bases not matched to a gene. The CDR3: CASSPEAGAGDEQFF. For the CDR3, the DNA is TGTGCCAGCAGCCCCGAAGCGGGGGCAGGGGATGAGCAGTTCTTC.

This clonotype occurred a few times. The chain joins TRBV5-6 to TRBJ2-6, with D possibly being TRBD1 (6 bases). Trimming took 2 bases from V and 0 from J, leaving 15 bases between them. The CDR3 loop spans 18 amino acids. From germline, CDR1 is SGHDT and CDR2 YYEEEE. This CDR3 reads CASSFRQAVLSGANVLTF. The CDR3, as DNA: TGTGCCAGCAGCTTTCGACAGGCCGTTCTCTCTGGGGCCAACGTCCTGACTTTC.

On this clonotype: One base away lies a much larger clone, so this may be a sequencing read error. The CDR3 DNA is TGTGCCAGCAGTGCCGATCAGGGCTCCTACGAGCAGTACTTC. The encoded protein is CASSADQGSYEQYF. This chain uses TRBV27 with TRBJ2-7, with D possibly TRBD1 on 5 matching bases. CDR3 length equals 14 residues. Trimming took off 5 bases at V and 0 bases at J, with 11 bases between the two ends. Germline V gene data show CDR1 as MNHEY and CDR2 as SMNVEV (reference sequence).

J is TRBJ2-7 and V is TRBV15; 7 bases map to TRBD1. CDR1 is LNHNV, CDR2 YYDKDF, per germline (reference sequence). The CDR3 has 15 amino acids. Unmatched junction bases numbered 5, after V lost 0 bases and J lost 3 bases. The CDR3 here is CATSRDHRDSYEQYF. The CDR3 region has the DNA TGTGCCACCAGCAGAGATCACCGGGACAGCTACGAGCAGTACTTC.

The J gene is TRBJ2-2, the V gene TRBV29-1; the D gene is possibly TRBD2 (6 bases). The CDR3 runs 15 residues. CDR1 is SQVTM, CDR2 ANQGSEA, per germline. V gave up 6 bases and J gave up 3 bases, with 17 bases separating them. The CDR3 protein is CSVPGGVVDTGELFF. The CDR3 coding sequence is TGCAGCGTCCCCGGCGGGGTTGTCGACACCGGGGAGCTGTTTTTT.

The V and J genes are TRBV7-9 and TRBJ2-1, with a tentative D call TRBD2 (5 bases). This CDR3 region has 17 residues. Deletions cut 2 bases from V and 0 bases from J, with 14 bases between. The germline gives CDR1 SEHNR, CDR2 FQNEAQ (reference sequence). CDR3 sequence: CASSLSSGSVSYNEQFF. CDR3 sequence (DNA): TGTGCCAGCAGCTTAAGTTCGGGAAGCGTCTCCTACAATGAGCAGTTCTTC.

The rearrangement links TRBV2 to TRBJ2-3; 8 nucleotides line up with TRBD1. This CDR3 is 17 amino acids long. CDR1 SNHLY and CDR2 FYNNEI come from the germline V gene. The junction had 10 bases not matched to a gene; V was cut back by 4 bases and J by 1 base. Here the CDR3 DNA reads TGTGCCAGCAGTGCGTCGGACAGGGTAGGACGCACAGATACGCAGTATTTT. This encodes CASSASDRVGRTDTQYF.

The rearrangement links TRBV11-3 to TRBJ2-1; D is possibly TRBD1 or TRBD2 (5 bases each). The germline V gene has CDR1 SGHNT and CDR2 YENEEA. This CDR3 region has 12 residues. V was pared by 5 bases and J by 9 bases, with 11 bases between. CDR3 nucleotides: TGTGCCAGCAGCAAAACAGGAGGTGAGCAGTTCTTC. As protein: CASSKTGGEQFF.

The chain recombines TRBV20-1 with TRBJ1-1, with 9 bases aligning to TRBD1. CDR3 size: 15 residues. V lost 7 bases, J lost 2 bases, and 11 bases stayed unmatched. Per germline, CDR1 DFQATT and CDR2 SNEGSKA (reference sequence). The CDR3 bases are TGCAGTGGGCCGAAGGGACAGGGCAAAAACACTGAAGCTTTCTTT. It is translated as CSGPKGQGKNTEAFF.

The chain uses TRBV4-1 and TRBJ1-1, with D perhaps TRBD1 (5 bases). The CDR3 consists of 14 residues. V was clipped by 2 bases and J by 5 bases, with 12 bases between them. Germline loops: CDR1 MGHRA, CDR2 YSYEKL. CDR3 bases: TGCGCCAGCAGCCAACAGGGAGGCAGGACTGAAGCTTTCTTT. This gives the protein CASSQQGGRTEAFF.

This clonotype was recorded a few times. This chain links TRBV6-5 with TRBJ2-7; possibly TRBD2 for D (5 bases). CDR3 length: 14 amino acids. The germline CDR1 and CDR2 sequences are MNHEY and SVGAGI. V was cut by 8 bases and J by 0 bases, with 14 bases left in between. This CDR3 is CASGPRATSYEQYF. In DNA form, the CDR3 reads TGTGCCAGCGGACCGAGGGCTACCTCCTACGAGCAGTACTTC.

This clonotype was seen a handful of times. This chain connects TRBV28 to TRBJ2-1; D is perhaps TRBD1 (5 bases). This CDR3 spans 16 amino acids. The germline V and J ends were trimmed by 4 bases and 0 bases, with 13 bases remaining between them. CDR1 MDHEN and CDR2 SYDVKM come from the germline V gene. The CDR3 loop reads CASSSNRYYSYNEQFF. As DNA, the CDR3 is TGTGCCAGCAGTTCCAACAGGTACTACTCCTACAATGAGCAGTTCTTC.

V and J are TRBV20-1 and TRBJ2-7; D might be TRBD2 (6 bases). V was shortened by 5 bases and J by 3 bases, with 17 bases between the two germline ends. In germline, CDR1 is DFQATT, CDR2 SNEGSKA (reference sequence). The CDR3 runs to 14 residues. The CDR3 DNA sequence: TGCAGTGCTCCCCGTGGAGGGGTGGGCTACGAGCAGTACTTC. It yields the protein CSAPRGGVGYEQYF.